Sequencing of this T cell receptor (delta chain) was carried out in a study of γδ T cells in repeated Plasmodium falciparum infection. TCRdb re-analyzed the multiplex PCR reads via CATT. The data contain around 50,000 delta-chain clones, 1.6% of them singletons. Flow sorting of PBMC yielded separate Vgamma9/Vdelta2+ and Vdelta2-negative gammadelta T cell populations for bulk repertoire analysis. Trimming removed 4 bases from V and 4 bases from J; junction bases left unmatched: 11. The CDR3 runs 17 residues. Germline loops: CDR1 GEAIGNYY, CDR2 EKD. This clone was observed many times. The sequence was collected from a pool of human donors (malaria-infected and uninfected, not separated). Sequenced input: gamma-delta T cells from blood. V is TRDV2 and J is TRDJ1, with 13 bases aligning to TRDD3. CDR3 protein: CACEPLVLGDTDDKLIF. The CDR3 DNA sequence: TGTGCCTGTGAGCCCCTCGTACTGGGGGATACGGACGATAAACTCATCTTT.